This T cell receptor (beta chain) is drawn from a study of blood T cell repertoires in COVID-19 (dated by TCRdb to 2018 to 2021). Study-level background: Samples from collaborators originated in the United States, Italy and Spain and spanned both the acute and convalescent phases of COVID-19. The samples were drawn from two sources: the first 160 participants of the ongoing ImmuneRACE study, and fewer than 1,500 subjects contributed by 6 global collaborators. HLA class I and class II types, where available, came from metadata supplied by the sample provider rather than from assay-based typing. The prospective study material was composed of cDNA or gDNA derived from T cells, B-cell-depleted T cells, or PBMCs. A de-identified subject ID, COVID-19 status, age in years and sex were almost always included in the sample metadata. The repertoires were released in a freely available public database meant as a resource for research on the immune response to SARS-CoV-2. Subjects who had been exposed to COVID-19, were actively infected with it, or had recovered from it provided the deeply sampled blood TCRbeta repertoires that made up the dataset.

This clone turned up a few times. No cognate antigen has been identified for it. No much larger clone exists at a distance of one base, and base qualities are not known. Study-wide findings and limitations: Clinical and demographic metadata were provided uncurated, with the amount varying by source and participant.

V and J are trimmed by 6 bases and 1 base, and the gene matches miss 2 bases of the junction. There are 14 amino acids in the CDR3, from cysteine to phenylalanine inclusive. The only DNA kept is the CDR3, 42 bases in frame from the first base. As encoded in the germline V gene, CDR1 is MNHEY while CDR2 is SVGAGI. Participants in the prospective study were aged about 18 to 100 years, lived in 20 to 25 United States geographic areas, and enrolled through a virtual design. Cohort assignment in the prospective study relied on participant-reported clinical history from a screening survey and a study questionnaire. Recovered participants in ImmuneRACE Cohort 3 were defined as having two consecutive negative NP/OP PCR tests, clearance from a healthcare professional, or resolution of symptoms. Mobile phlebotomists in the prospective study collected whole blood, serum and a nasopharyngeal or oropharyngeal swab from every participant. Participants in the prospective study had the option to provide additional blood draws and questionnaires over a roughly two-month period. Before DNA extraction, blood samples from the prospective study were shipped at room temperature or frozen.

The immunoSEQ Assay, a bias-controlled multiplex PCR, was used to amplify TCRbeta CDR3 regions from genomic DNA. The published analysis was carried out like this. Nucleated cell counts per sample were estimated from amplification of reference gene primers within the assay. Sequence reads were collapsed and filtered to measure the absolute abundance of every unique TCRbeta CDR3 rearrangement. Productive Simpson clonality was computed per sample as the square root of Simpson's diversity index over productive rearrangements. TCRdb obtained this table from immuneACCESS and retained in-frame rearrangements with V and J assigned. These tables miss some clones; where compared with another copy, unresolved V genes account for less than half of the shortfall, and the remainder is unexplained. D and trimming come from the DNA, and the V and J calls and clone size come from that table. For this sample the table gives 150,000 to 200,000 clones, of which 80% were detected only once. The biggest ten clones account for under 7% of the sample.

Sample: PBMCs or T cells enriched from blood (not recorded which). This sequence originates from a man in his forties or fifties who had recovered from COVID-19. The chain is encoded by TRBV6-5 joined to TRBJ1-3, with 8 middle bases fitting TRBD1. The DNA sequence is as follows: TGTGCCAGCAGCAGGACAGGGTCTGGAAACACCATATATTTT. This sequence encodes CASSRTGSGNTIYF.